This passage covers 22 T cell receptor beta chains from one sample sequenced in a study of blood T cell repertoires in COVID-19. Clones were sequenced by immunoSEQ multiplex PCR, and TCRdb holds only the in-frame ones, with some missing. The table shows approximately 77,000 clones, with approximately 90% occurring only once. Material for sequencing was peripheral blood. The source is a young man with acute or convalescent COVID-19.

The V and J genes are TRBV2 and TRBJ2-1, with 10 bases lining up with TRBD2. V shed 4 bases, J shed 4 bases, and the junction held 7 bases outside the gene matches. The CDR3 length is 16 residues. The germline V gene has CDR1 SNHLY and CDR2 FYNNEI. CDR3 nucleotides: TGTGCCAGCAGTGTTGAGCGGGGGGGCCGGTACAATGAGCAGTTCTTC. As protein: CASSVERGGRYNEQFF.

V usage is TRBV5-6 and J usage is TRBJ1-1; D is unresolved. V lost 2 bases to trimming and J lost 3 bases, with 5 bases between them. CDR1 is SGHDT, CDR2 YYEEEE, per germline. CDR3 length equals 12 residues. The CDR3 DNA is TGTGCCAGCAGCTTCGGGGACACTGAAGCTTTCTTT. Its protein is CASSFGDTEAFF.

The rearrangement joins TRBV5-1 to TRBJ2-5; TRBD1 aligns across 7 bases. CDR1 SGHRS and CDR2 YFSETQ come from the germline V gene. The CDR3 spans 14 residues. V dropped 7 bases and J dropped 3; count of bases not matched to a gene: 9. The CDR3 bases are TGCGCCAGCTCCGAGGGGGCGCCGGAAGAGACCCAGTACTTC. This sequence encodes CASSEGAPEETQYF.

The chain carries TRBV7-9 and TRBJ2-5, with TRBD1 matching 7 bases. V shed 5 bases, J shed 5 bases, and the junction held 11 bases outside the gene matches. The CDR3 extends over 15 amino acids. Looked up from germline, CDR1 is SEHNR and CDR2 is FQNEAQ (reference sequence). CDR3 DNA: TGTGCCAGCAGCCCCTGGCTGACAGGGAAGGAGACCCAGTACTTC. Protein product: CASSPWLTGKETQYF.

The chain links TRBV9 to TRBJ1-3; D gene unclear. V lost 0 bases to trimming and J lost 2 bases, with 15 bases between them. The CDR3 has 17 residues. Germline V lookup: CDR1 SGDLS, CDR2 YYNGEE. In DNA form, the CDR3 reads TGTGCCAGCAGCGTAGGGAACCTCCGGGGTGCTGGAAACACCATATATTTT. Protein: CASSVGNLRGAGNTIYF.

The chain has TRBV2 and TRBJ1-2, with 10 bases lining up with TRBD1. J lost 5 bases, V lost 7 bases, and 13 bases had no gene match. This CDR3 has 16 amino acids. CDR1 and CDR2 from the germline V gene are SNHLY and FYNNEI. The chain's CDR3 is CASTQSNGDRGYGYTF. CDR3 in DNA: TGTGCCAGCACCCAATCGAATGGGGACAGGGGTTATGGCTACACCTTC.

This clone occurred once. The rearrangement uses TRBV5-4 and TRBJ2-2; TRBD1 might be the D (6 bases). This CDR3 has 14 residues. Germline CDR1 is SGHNT and CDR2 is YYREEE (reference sequence). The V end lost 5 bases, the J end lost 2 bases, and 10 bases lay between the germline ends. As DNA, the CDR3 is TGTGCCAGCAGTAAGGGACATAACACCGGGGAGCTGTTTTTT. Encoded protein: CASSKGHNTGELFF.

The V and J genes are TRBV3-1 (or the pseudogene TRBV3-2) and TRBJ1-2, with D maybe TRBD1 (6 bases). The CDR3 runs to 14 residues. CDR1 is LGHDT, CDR2 YNNKEL, per germline (reference sequence). V was pared by 4 bases and J by 3 bases, with 12 bases between. Written as DNA, the CDR3 is TGTGCCAGCAGCCGACTGGGACAAGACTATGGCTACACCTTC. Its protein is CASSRLGQDYGYTF.

This chain uses TRBV7-6 with TRBJ1-1; D unclear. This CDR3 comprises 15 residues. Trimming shortened V by 3 bases and J by 0 bases, and 11 bases separated the two germline ends. Germline V gene sequence: CDR1 SGHVS, CDR2 FNYEAQ. In DNA form, the CDR3 reads TGTGCCAGCAGCTTCTGGGCAGACATGAACACTGAAGCTTTCTTT. Its translation is CASSFWADMNTEAFF.

This chain joins TRBV7-2 and TRBJ2-3; the match to TRBD2 covers 11 bases. The CDR3 is 16 amino acids. Looked up from germline, CDR1 is SGHTA and CDR2 is FQGNSA. Trimming cost V 5 bases and J 0 bases; bases outside gene matches: 4. CDR3 coding DNA: TGTGCCAGCAGCCATTGGACTAGCGGGAGCACAGATACGCAGTATTTT. The encoded protein is CASSHWTSGSTDTQYF.

This chain uses TRBV19 with TRBJ1-2; 7 bases match TRBD1. The germline CDR1 and CDR2 sequences are LNHDA and SQIVND (reference sequence). V shed 8 bases and J 2 bases; nucleotides not matched to a gene: 11. The CDR3 is 15 residues long. In DNA form, the CDR3 reads TGTGCCAGTCAAGAGCCCTGGACAGGAAACTATGGCTACACCTTC. The encoded protein is CASQEPWTGNYGYTF.

The rearrangement uses TRBV21-1 and TRBJ2-7; the DNA was not used to check the table's D call, TRBD2. TRBV21-1 constitutes a pseudogene. This CDR3 is 14 amino acids long. The CDR3 spells CASSKEYPTYEQYF. In DNA, the CDR3 is TGTGCCAGCAGCAAAGAATACCCTACCTACGAGCAGTACTTC.

This clone was seen once. The J gene is TRBJ1-3, the V gene TRBV2; TRBD1 matches at 8 bases. The CDR3 totals 14 residues. The V gene's germline CDR1 is SNHLY and CDR2 FYNNEI. Trimming removed 2 bases from V and 8 bases from J; junction bases left unmatched: 5. In DNA, the CDR3 is TGTGCCAGCAGTGAACGGACAGGGTTGTACACCATATATTTT. Its translation: CASSERTGLYTIYF.

The chain employs TRBV6-6 and TRBJ2-7; D ambiguous. V dropped 2 bases and J dropped 6 bases, with 14 bases sitting between them. This CDR3 is built from 14 residues. The germline gives CDR1 MNHNY, CDR2 SVGAGI (reference sequence). CDR3 loop: CASSYVPPWAEQYF. CDR3 coding DNA: TGTGCCAGCAGTTACGTCCCCCCCTGGGCCGAGCAGTACTTC.

The chain joins TRBV15 to TRBJ1-2, with D perhaps matching TRBD1 (5 bases). The CDR3 has 13 residues. V was trimmed by 3 bases and J by 0 bases, leaving 5 bases between them. From germline, CDR1 is LNHNV and CDR2 YYDKDF (reference sequence). CDR3 sequence (DNA): TGTGCCACCAGCAGGACAGCTAACTATGGCTACACCTTC. Encoded protein: CATSRTANYGYTF.

In DNA form, the CDR3 reads TGTGCCATCAGTGAGTCGTCAGGGGTAGGCAATCAGCCCCAGCATTTT. Amino acid sequence: CAISESSGVGNQPQHF. This chain connects TRBV10-3 to TRBJ1-5; the D gene is possibly TRBD1 (6 bases). Germline values: CDR1 ENHRY, CDR2 SYGVKD. V gave up 0 bases and J gave up 2 bases, with 11 bases separating them. The CDR3 loop spans 16 amino acids.

This clone has a single count. J is TRBJ2-3 and V is TRBV27; D gene uncertain. Germline V CDR1 and CDR2: MNHEY, SMNVEV (reference sequence). This CDR3 is built from 14 residues. The ends were cut back, 9 bases at V and 0 bases at J, with 13 bases in the middle. The chain's CDR3 is CASTETTSTDTQYF. In nucleotides, the CDR3 is TGTGCCAGTACCGAAACGACTAGCACAGATACGCAGTATTTT.

The chain carries TRBV27 and TRBJ1-5, with D possibly matching TRBD1 (6 bases). Germline values: CDR1 MNHEY, CDR2 SMNVEV (reference sequence). The V gene lost 6 bases and the J gene lost 4 bases, with 16 bases spanning the gap. The CDR3 is 15 amino acids. CDR3 nucleotide sequence: TGTGCCAGCAGCCTTACAGGGTGGGAAAATCAGCCCCAGCATTTT. Protein sequence: CASSLTGWENQPQHF.

The chain links TRBV25-1 to TRBJ1-6; 7 nucleotides align to TRBD1. Germline CDR1 is MGHDK and CDR2 is SYGVNS. This CDR3 comprises 18 residues. V shed 2 bases, J shed 1 base, and the junction held 8 bases outside the gene matches. CDR3 residues: CASSEGAGGYSYNSPLHF. The CDR3 DNA reads as TGTGCCAGCAGTGAAGGGGCAGGGGGGTATTCCTATAATTCACCCCTCCACTTT.

V gene TRBV18 combines with J gene TRBJ2-3; 9 bases map to TRBD1. CDR3 length equals 14 residues. The V and J ends lost 3 bases and 8 bases, in that order; junction bases with no gene match: 6. Germline V CDR1 and CDR2: KGHSH, LQKENI. CDR3 sequence (DNA): TGTGCCAGCTCACCCCGGGACAGGGAGGGTACGCAGTATTTT. This gives the protein CASSPRDREGTQYF. The full variable domain, its missing parts supplied by reference TRBV18 and TRBJ2-3, is NAGVMQNPRHLVRRRGQEARLRCSPMKGHSHVYWYRQLPEEGLKFMVYLQKENIIDESGMPKERFSAEFPKEGPSILRIQQVVRGDSAAYFCASSPRDREGTQYFGPGTRLTVL.

The genes are TRBV30 and TRBJ1-2, with 9 bases matching TRBD1. Germline V gives CDR1 GTSNPN, CDR2 SVGIG (reference sequence). V lost 2 bases and J lost 4; bases outside the gene matches: 5. This CDR3 has 14 residues. The CDR3 loop reads CAWSSSDRGYGYTF. The CDR3 DNA reads as TGTGCCTGGAGTTCCTCGGACAGGGGCTATGGCTACACCTTC.

The rearrangement links TRBV5-1 to TRBJ2-2; TRBD1 is a possible D gene (5 bases). With 2 bases removed from V and 2 bases from J, the gap between germline ends came to 10 bases. The CDR3 covers 15 residues. CDR1 SGHRS and CDR2 YFSETQ come from the germline V gene. The chain's CDR3 is CASSFFDSNTGELFF. CDR3 DNA: TGCGCCAGCAGCTTTTTTGACAGCAACACCGGGGAGCTGTTTTTT.